This is a list of T cell receptor beta chains from one sample in a study of yellow fever vaccine responses in identical twins. TCRdb itself ran the RT-PCR reads through MiXCR, one entry per CDR3 protein. The sample includes about 4,500 distinct CDR3 sequences, less than 90% of them seen just once. This specimen was T cells from blood (PBMCs), unsorted or a sorted subset (not recorded which), taken before or after yellow fever vaccination (not recorded which). These receptors all come from a woman aged 18-29 years who received the yellow fever vaccine. CDR3s include the opening cysteine and the closing phenylalanine or tryptophan. The D gene is left open where the match is weak. Size is omitted from some rows. Given values are once, few, many or a class for expanded clones.

>.|TRBV6-5|TRBJ2-3|TRBD2
TGTGCCAGCGGTAACGGCGGGGGGGCCGATACGCAGTATTTT
CASGNGGGADTQYF
>.|TRBV7-2|TRBJ2-1|TRBD2
TGTGCCAGCAGCTTAGCGGCGGGAGTGAACAATGAGCAGTTCTTC
CASSLAAGVNNEQFF
>.|TRBV29-1|TRBJ2-7|.
TGCAGCGTGGCGTACCAGGGCTACGAGCAGTACTTC
CSVAYQGYEQYF
>.|TRBV5-4|TRBJ1-1|.
TGTGCCAGCAGCTGGAAGAACACTGAAGCTTTCTTT
CASSWKNTEAFF
>few|TRBV7-2|TRBJ2-1|.
TGTGTCAGCAGCTTAACCCTAAGATACAATGAGCAGTTCTTC
CVSSLTLRYNEQFF
>.|TRBV12-3/TRBV12-4|TRBJ2-7|TRBD1
TGTGCCAGCAGTACGACAGGGTCCTACGAGCAGTACTTC
CASSTTGSYEQYF
>.|TRBV18|TRBJ2-2|TRBD1
TGTGCCAGCTCAACGGACAGGGGAACGAACACCGGGGAGCTGTTTTTT
CASSTDRGTNTGELFF
>.|TRBV28|TRBJ2-7|.
TGTGCCAGCAGCCCAGGACCGGGGCTCTACGAGCAGTACTTC
CASSPGPGLYEQYF
>.|TRBV12-3/TRBV12-4|TRBJ2-1|.
TGTGCCAGCAGTTGGAACGGACTCAATGAGCAGTTCTTC
CASSWNGLNEQFF
>.|TRBV29-1|TRBJ2-3|TRBD2
TGCAGCGTTGAGGGGGTGCTAGCGGGGAGCACAGATACGCAGTATTTT
CSVEGVLAGSTDTQYF
>.|TRBV12-3/TRBV12-4|TRBJ1-5|.
TGTGCCAGCAGTTTATGGGCAGGTTTACAGTCCCAGCATTTT
CASSLWAGLQSQHF
>.|TRBV28|TRBJ2-7|.
TGTGCCAGCAGTCTCGACAGGCATAAGGAGCAGTACTTC
CASSLDRHKEQYF
>few|TRBV24-1|TRBJ1-2|.
TGTGCCACCAGTGATTTAGCCGGGCTCTATGGCTACACCTTC
CATSDLAGLYGYTF
>.|TRBV7-9|TRBJ1-5|.
TGTGCCAGCAGCGAGGGGGGGAGCAATCAGCCCCAGCATTTT
CASSEGGSNQPQHF
>.|TRBV20-1|TRBJ2-7|.
TGCAGTGCTAGGCCCCTTTACGACCCCTCCTACGAGCAGTACTTC
CSARPLYDPSYEQYF
>.|TRBV7-9|TRBJ2-5|.
TGTGCCAGCAGCGGCCGGGACTCACAAGAGACCCAGTACTTC
CASSGRDSQETQYF
>.|TRBV28|TRBJ2-3|.
TGTGCCAGCAGTCCCGGAGGTTGGGGTACGCAGTATTTT
CASSPGGWGTQYF
>few|TRBV20-1|TRBJ2-1|TRBD2
TGCAGTGCTAGATTGCCTAGCGGGGAGATCAATGAGCAGTTCTTC
CSARLPSGEINEQFF
>few|TRBV20-1|TRBJ1-2|.
TGCAGTGCTAGAGACGCGGGAGGGGGGTACCATGGCTACACCTTC
CSARDAGGGYHGYTF
>.|TRBV11-1|TRBJ2-3|TRBD1
TGTGCCAGCAGCCCCCGGACAGGGCCAAGCACAGATACGCAGTATTTT
CASSPRTGPSTDTQYF
>.|TRBV6-2/TRBV6-3|TRBJ2-3|.
TGTGCCAGCAGTTACTCGAGGCGGACACCCAGCACAGATACGCAGTATTTT
CASSYSRRTPSTDTQYF
>.|TRBV11-1|TRBJ2-7|TRBD2
TGTGCCAGCAGCGCAACTCCTAGCGGGAGGGCCGACGAGCAGTACTTC
CASSATPSGRADEQYF
>.|TRBV14|TRBJ2-1|.
TGTGCCAGCAGCCAAGGCGTCGAGCAGTTCTTC
CASSQGVEQFF
>.|TRBV11-2|TRBJ2-1|TRBD2
TGTGCCAGCAGCTTACAACGGGGGGAATACAATGAGCAGTTCTTC
CASSLQRGEYNEQFF
>.|TRBV29-1|TRBJ2-2|TRBD1
TGCAGCGTGCAACAGGGGGTCATCAACACCGGGGAGCTGTTTTTT
CSVQQGVINTGELFF
>.|TRBV29-1|TRBJ2-7|.
TGCAGCGTTGGGGCGGGACTGTCCTACGAGCAGTACTTC
CSVGAGLSYEQYF
>.|TRBV29-1|TRBJ2-2|.
TGCAGCGTTTTCGGGGACGGGGAGCTGTTTTTT
CSVFGDGELFF
>.|TRBV12-3/TRBV12-4|TRBJ2-1|.
TGTGCCAGCAGTCCCGGGACACAGCATTACAATGAGCAGTTCTTC
CASSPGTQHYNEQFF
>.|TRBV18|TRBJ2-7|.
TGTGCCAGCTCACCACTGGGGATCCTTCGGGACGAGCAGTACTTC
CASSPLGILRDEQYF
>once|TRBV18|TRBJ2-2|.
TGTGCCAGCTCATCTCTAGGTAACACCGGGGAGCTGTTTTTT
CASSSLGNTGELFF
>.|TRBV5-1|TRBJ2-7|TRBD1
TGCGCCAGCAGCTCCCGGGACAGGGGTTACGAGCAGTACTTC
CASSSRDRGYEQYF
>once|TRBV6-1|TRBJ2-7|.
TGTGCCAGCAGTCCATCAGGGAGGCACGAGCAGTACTTC
CASSPSGRHEQYF
>.|TRBV28|TRBJ2-7|.
TGTGCCAGCAGTTTGCTCAAGGGAAGGGACGAGCAGTACTTC
CASSLLKGRDEQYF
>.|TRBV11-3|TRBJ2-7|.
TGTGCCAGCAGCTTAGTTGGCGGACTCGTTTACTTC
CASSLVGGLVYF
>.|TRBV10-3|TRBJ2-5|.
TGTGCCATCAGGGACCAAGAGACCCAGTACTTC
CAIRDQETQYF
>.|TRBV5-4|TRBJ2-3|TRBD1
TGTGCCAGCAGCTCCATAGACAGGGTCACAGATACGCAGTATTTT
CASSSIDRVTDTQYF
>.|TRBV4-1|TRBJ1-2|.
TGCGCCAGCGGGGGTATTAACTATGGCTACACCTTC
CASGGINYGYTF
>.|TRBV4-2|TRBJ2-1|TRBD2
TGTGCCAGCAGCCAAGAGACTAGCGGGTCTTACAATGAGCAGTTCTTC
CASSQETSGSYNEQFF
>.|TRBV5-1|TRBJ1-1|TRBD1
TGCGCCAGCAGCTTGAACAGGGGGCAGCTTGAAGCTTTCTTT
CASSLNRGQLEAFF
>once|TRBV7-8|TRBJ2-7|.
TGTGCCAGCAGCTTAGCGGCAGGTAACTTATACGAGCAGTACTTC
CASSLAAGNLYEQYF
>.|TRBV28|TRBJ2-6|.
TGTGCCAGCAAGCGTCCTTCTGGGGCCAACGTCCTGACTTTC
CASKRPSGANVLTF
>.|TRBV20-1|TRBJ2-5|TRBD2
TGCAGTGCTTTAGCGGGGGGGCAAGAGACCCAGTACTTC
CSALAGGQETQYF
>.|TRBV18|TRBJ2-1|TRBD1
TGTGCCAGCTCACCTTATGGCCCTACAGGGGGCAATGAGCAGTTCTTC
CASSPYGPTGGNEQFF
>once|TRBV7-6|TRBJ2-6|.
TGTGCCAGCAGCTCAGGAAACTTAGGGGGGGCCAACGTCCTGACTTTC
CASSSGNLGGANVLTF
>.|TRBV29-1|TRBJ2-7|.
TGCAGCGTTGAAGCACAGGCCTACGAGCAGTACTTC
CSVEAQAYEQYF
>.|TRBV6-5|TRBJ2-3|.
TGTGCCAGCAGTTACCGTAGGGGGGATACGCAGTATTTT
CASSYRRGDTQYF
>.|TRBV2|TRBJ2-1|.
TGTGCCAGCAGTGAATTTGGGGAGCAGTTCTTC
CASSEFGEQFF